These 18 T cell receptor beta chains were sequenced from one sample in a study of siplizumab effects on memory and regulatory T cells. The assay was immunoSEQ multiplex PCR, and TCRdb's table has in-frame clones only and misses some. The table has approximately 100,000 clones, 91% seen once. The specimen sequenced was CD4+ T cells sorted from blood. The receptors stem from a human donor in good health. Some clones in this sample may be carry-over from other donors' samples.

This chain links TRBV14 with TRBJ2-7; the D gene is possibly TRBD2 (6 bases). The V gene lost 2 bases and the J gene lost 3 bases, with 14 bases spanning the gap. CDR3 length: 15 amino acids. CDR1 and CDR2 from the germline V gene are SGHDN and FVKESK. The CDR3 protein is CASSQLRGTVYEQYF. In DNA, the CDR3 is TGTGCCAGCAGCCAACTGAGAGGGACTGTCTACGAGCAGTACTTC. Together with reference TRBV14 and TRBJ2-7, the CDR3 gives the full variable domain: EAGVTQFPSHSVIEKGQTVTLRCDPISGHDNLYWYRRVMGKEIKFLLHFVKESKQDESGMPNNRFLAERTGGTYSTLKVQPAELEDSGVYFCASSQLRGTVYEQYFGPGTRLTVT.

The table lists this clone with a few counts. The chain links TRBV21-1 to TRBJ1-1; TRBD1, the D gene given by the table, was not confirmed from the DNA. TRBV21-1 is flagged as a pseudogene. CDR3 length equals 15 residues. CDR3 protein: CASTIDGWGTGEAFF. DNA for the CDR3: TGTGCCAGCACCATTGACGGTTGGGGCACAGGTGAAGCTTTCTTT.

Only one count was recorded for this clone. V gene TRBV13 combines with J gene TRBJ2-6; perhaps TRBD2 as D (6 bases). The CDR3 spans 15 residues. Between the trimmed V and J ends, which lost 6 bases and 3 bases, there was a span of 12 bases. CDR1 and CDR2 from the germline V gene are PRHDT and FYEKMQ (reference sequence). The CDR3 sequence: CASRPRESGANVLTF. In DNA, the CDR3 is TGTGCCAGCAGGCCCCGGGAGAGTGGGGCCAACGTCCTGACTTTC. Together with reference TRBV13 and TRBJ2-6, the CDR3 gives the full variable domain: AAGVIQSPRHLIKEKRETATLKCYPIPRHDTVYWYQQGPGQDPQFLISFYEKMQSDKGSIPDRFSAQQFSDYHSELNMSSLELGDSALYFCASRPRESGANVLTFGAGSRLTVL.

Comment on this clone: Sequence at one end of the junction differs from germline and may be a read error. V usage is TRBV5-6 and J usage is TRBJ2-2, with 8 bases matching TRBD1. The CDR3 is 11 amino acids. CDR1 and CDR2 from the germline V gene are SGHDT and YYEEEE. The CDR3 DNA reads TGTGCCAGCAGCATACAGGGGGGGCTGTTTTTT. It codes for CASSIQGGLFF. Full variable domain (rest looked up from reference TRBV5-6 and TRBJ2-2): DAGVTQSPTHLIKTRGQQVTLRCSPKSGHDTVSWYQQALGQGPQFIFQYYEEEERQRGNFPDRFSGHQFPNYSSELNVNALLLGDSALYLCASSIQGGLFFGEGSRLTVL.

CDR3 nucleotides: TGCGCCAGCAGCCCGTGGACAGGGGAAAACACTGAAGCTTTCTTT. This codes for CASSPWTGENTEAFF. The chain is built from TRBV5-1 and TRBJ1-1, with TRBD1 identical over 9 bases. Trimming at V came to 4 bases and at J to 2 bases, leaving 6 bases not matched to a gene. The CDR3 extends over 15 amino acids. Germline V gene sequence: CDR1 SGHRS, CDR2 YFSETQ.

The chain links TRBV7-9 to TRBJ1-1, with D perhaps TRBD1 (6 bases). V was trimmed by 4 bases and J by 9 bases, leaving 33 bases between them. This CDR3 contains 19 residues. Germline CDR1 is SEHNR and CDR2 is FQNEAQ (reference sequence). The CDR3 sequence is CASSSTRLRGRWDPEKAFF. Here the CDR3 DNA reads TGTGCCAGCAGCTCCACCCGTTTGAGGGGGAGGTGGGACCCGGAGAAAGCTTTCTTT.

CDR3 sequence reads: CASSIFGYEQYF. The CDR3 DNA reads TGTGCCAGTAGTATTTTTGGCTACGAGCAGTACTTC. This chain uses TRBV19 with TRBJ2-7; D gene ambiguous. Trimming left V 3 bases short and J 3 bases short, with 6 bases between. In germline, CDR1 is LNHDA, CDR2 SQIVND (reference sequence). There are 12 residues in the CDR3.

This sequence joins TRBV6-1 and TRBJ1-2, with TRBD1 matching over 9 bases. Germline lookup yields CDR1 MNHNS and CDR2 SASEGT. The length of the CDR3 is 14 residues. Trimming took 6 bases from V and 7 from J; bases not matched to a gene: 9. The CDR3 loop is CASSRDRDKGGYTF. Here the CDR3 DNA reads TGTGCCAGCAGCCGGGACAGGGATAAAGGTGGCTACACCTTC.

This clone has more than one count but fewer than ten. The CDR3 DNA is TGTGCCAGCGGCAGACAGGGGACGTACAATGAGCAGTTCTTC. Translation gives CASGRQGTYNEQFF. The rearrangement uses TRBV27 and TRBJ2-1; TRBD1 agrees at 8 bases. Unmatched junction bases numbered 7, after V lost 8 bases and J lost 4 bases. The CDR3 sequence is 14 residues long. Germline V lookup: CDR1 MNHEY, CDR2 SMNVEV (reference sequence).

This chain connects TRBV15 to TRBJ2-3; the D gene is possibly TRBD2 (6 bases). From germline, CDR1 is LNHNV and CDR2 YYDKDF (reference sequence). V lost 2 bases to trimming and J lost 2 bases, with 14 bases between them. The CDR3 has 16 residues. The CDR3, as DNA: TGTGCCACCAGCAGATCACCCGGGACTGCCACAGATACGCAGTATTTT. The encoded protein is CATSRSPGTATDTQYF. Complete variable domain (other parts from reference TRBV15 and TRBJ2-3): DAMVIQNPRYQVTQFGKPVTLSCSQTLNHNVMYWYQQKSSQAPKLLFHYYDKDFNNEADTPDNFQSRRPNTSFCFLDIRSPGLGDTAMYLCATSRSPGTATDTQYFGPGTRLTVL.

J is TRBJ1-5 and V is TRBV19; 9 nucleotides match TRBD1. Germline CDR1 LNHDA, CDR2 SQIVND (reference sequence). The CDR3 runs to 14 residues. V shed 5 bases, J shed 9 bases, and the junction held 8 bases outside the gene matches. The CDR3 is CASSSTGGNGPQHF. In nucleotides, the CDR3 is TGTGCCAGTAGTTCAACAGGGGGCAACGGGCCCCAGCATTTT. Drawing the rest from reference TRBV19 and TRBJ1-5, the complete variable domain is DGGITQSPKYLFRKEGQNVTLSCEQNLNHDAMYWYRQDPGQGLRLIYYSQIVNDFQKGDIAEGYSVSREKKESFPLTVTSAQKNPTAFYLCASSSTGGNGPQHFGDGTRLSIL.

V is TRBV19 and J is TRBJ2-6; the D is unclear. The V gene lost 7 bases and the J gene lost 4 bases, with 11 bases spanning the gap. The CDR3 extends over 14 amino acids. The germline gives CDR1 LNHDA, CDR2 SQIVND (reference sequence). CDR3 bases: TGTGCCAGTAATTTAGGTTCGGGGGCCAACGTCCTGACTTTC. It codes for CASNLGSGANVLTF.

CDR3 sequence reads: CASSKLAGTAYNEQFF. As DNA, the CDR3 is TGTGCCAGCAGCAAACTAGCGGGAACAGCCTACAATGAGCAGTTCTTC. The chain uses TRBV14 and TRBJ2-1, with TRBD2 identical over 10 bases. This CDR3 is built from 16 residues. In germline, CDR1 is SGHDN, CDR2 FVKESK. After removal of 5 bases from V and 2 bases from J, the junction contained 6 bases not matched to a gene.

The chain carries TRBV15 and TRBJ1-4; weak D call: TRBD1 (5 bases). The CDR3 spans 15 residues. Per the germline V gene, CDR1 is LNHNV and CDR2 is YYDKDF (reference sequence). The V and J ends lost 2 bases and 7 bases respectively, with 14 bases between them. This chain's CDR3 is CATSRSGQIPEKLFF. The CDR3, as DNA: TGTGCCACCAGCAGATCGGGGCAGATACCTGAAAAACTGTTTTTT.

The genes are TRBV29-1 and TRBJ1-1; D is ambiguous. The length of the CDR3 is 10 residues. Per the germline V gene, CDR1 is SQVTM and CDR2 is ANQGSEA. The V end lost 8 bases, the J end lost 9 bases, and 13 bases lay between the germline ends. The CDR3 bases are TGCAGCCACGGAAGGGAAAAAGCTTTCTTT. Amino acid sequence: CSHGREKAFF.

The CDR3 here is CASSDRHSYEQYF. The CDR3 DNA sequence: TGCGCCAGCAGTGACAGACACTCCTACGAGCAGTACTTC. The V gene is TRBV10-2, the J gene TRBJ2-7; no reliable D call. V gave up 3 bases and J gave up 0 bases, with 6 bases separating them. Germline CDR1 WSHSY, CDR2 SAAADI. CDR3 length: 13 amino acids.

The chain employs TRBV5-1 and TRBJ2-5, with D possibly being TRBD1 (5 bases). Germline CDR1 reads SGHRS; CDR2 reads YFSETQ. The CDR3 is made up of 14 amino acids. Trimming took 6 bases from V and 2 from J, leaving 14 bases between them. The CDR3 DNA sequence: TGCGCCAGCACCCCTAGGGGTGGACAAGAGACCCAGTACTTC. Protein product: CASTPRGGQETQYF.

The chain has TRBV6-6 and TRBJ2-5; weak D call: TRBD1 (5 bases). The length of the CDR3 is 13 residues. Germline V lookup: CDR1 MNHNY, CDR2 SVGAGI (reference sequence). V lost 0 bases to trimming and J lost 11 bases, with 13 bases between them. The CDR3: CASSYSGLPEQYF. The DNA of the CDR3 is TGTGCCAGCAGTTACTCGGGGCTTCCTGAGCAGTACTTC.